This is a list of T cell receptor beta chains from one sample in a study of shared clonotypes between healthy human individuals. The repertoire was sequenced with immunoSEQ multiplex PCR; TCRdb's copy has only in-frame clones and lacks some. The data show approximately 2,300,000 clones, 92% seen once. Input material: naive CD4+ T cells from PBMCs. The receptors were sampled from a man aged 18 to 29 in good health. Some clones in this sample may be carry-over from other donors' samples. Each CDR3 is given with its conserved first and last residue. D genes are given only for firm matches.

DNA: TGTGCCAGCAGCTTAGGAGGGACAGAACGCGGTGGCGAGCAGTACTTC
CDR3: CASSLGGTERGGEQYF
V: TRBV7-2
D: TRBD1
J: TRBJ2-7

DNA: TGTGCCAGCAGTTACGGACAGGGTTTCTATGGCTACACCTTC
CDR3: CASSYGQGFYGYTF
V: TRBV6-5
D: TRBD1
J: TRBJ1-2

DNA: TGCGCCAGCAGCCAAGAGGGCAGGATCTATGGCTACACCTTC
CDR3: CASSQEGRIYGYTF
V: TRBV4-1
D: -
J: TRBJ1-2

DNA: TGTGCCAGCAGCCTCCTCCCGGGACCCTACACCGGGGAGCTGTTTTTT
CDR3: CASSLLPGPYTGELFF
V: TRBV7-3
D: -
J: TRBJ2-2

DNA: TGTGCCAGCAGTGAAAGATTGGCTAGCGGTAATGAGCAGTTCTTC
CDR3: CASSERLASGNEQFF
V: TRBV2
D: TRBD2
J: TRBJ2-1

DNA: TGTGCCAGCAGCTTAGGGCGGCCAACGGCATTTTCTGGAAACACCATATATTTT
CDR3: CASSLGRPTAFSGNTIYF
V: TRBV7-2
D: -
J: TRBJ1-3

DNA: TGTGCCAGCTCACCGACAGCAGATAATTCACCCCTCCACTTT
CDR3: CASSPTADNSPLHF
V: TRBV18
D: -
J: TRBJ1-6

DNA: TGTGCCAGCAGTGAAGATTCGCTGTCTTTAAGGTTCGGCTACACCTTC
CDR3: CASSEDSLSLRFGYTF
V: TRBV6-1
D: -
J: TRBJ1-2

DNA: TGTGCCAGCAGATCCGGGACACCTAACTATGGCTACACCTTC
CDR3: CASRSGTPNYGYTF
V: TRBV28
D: -
J: TRBJ1-2

DNA: TGTGCCAGCAGCCCCTCCGGGGGGGGAGCTGAAGCTTTCTTT
CDR3: CASSPSGGGAEAFF
V: TRBV7-2
D: -
J: TRBJ1-1

DNA: TGTGCCAGCACCGTAGTGGCGGTTAAAAATGAGCAGTTCTTC
CDR3: CASTVVAVKNEQFF
V: TRBV2
D: -
J: TRBJ2-1

DNA: TGTGCCAGCAGCCAAATTGGCCTCAGGGGCACTGAAGCTTTCTTT
CDR3: CASSQIGLRGTEAFF
V: TRBV14
D: -
J: TRBJ1-1

DNA: TGTGCCAGAAGCGTGGTGGCAGGGGTAAGTGGAAACACCATATATTTT
CDR3: CARSVVAGVSGNTIYF
V: TRBV5-3
D: -
J: TRBJ1-3

DNA: TGTGCCAGCATACCCCCCACAGGGGCGACGAACACTGAAGCTTTCTTT
CDR3: CASIPPTGATNTEAFF
V: TRBV28
D: TRBD1
J: TRBJ1-1